This T cell receptor beta chain stems from a study of blood T cell repertoires in COVID-19. The CDR3 contains 15 residues. From germline, CDR1 is GTSNPN and CDR2 SVGIG (reference sequence). V trimming: 1 base; J trimming: 5 bases; junction bases outside the gene matches: 5. Sequenced by immunoSEQ multiplex PCR; TCRdb stores in-frame clones only, minus some. The sample includes 190,000 or so clones, 80% to 85% seen only once; the top ten take 6% to 8%. The chain joins TRBV30 to TRBJ2-1, with 10 positions matching TRBD2. This TCR came from a man aged 35 to 55 who had recovered from COVID-19. What was sequenced was PBMCs or T cells enriched from blood (not recorded which). CDR3: CAWSAKSGGDNEQFF. The CDR3 nucleotides are TGTGCCTGGAGTGCAAAAAGCGGGGGGGACAATGAGCAGTTCTTC.